This TCR beta chain appears in the sequencing data of a study of OX40 agonist ivuxolimab in advanced cancers. Background on the study: One hepatocellular carcinoma and a couple of cutaneous melanoma patients partially responded.

Profiled with immunoSEQ multiplex PCR; TCRdb holds only in-frame clones, not every one. The sample includes some 57,000 clones, 90% of them seen just once. The V and J ends lost 4 bases and 7 bases respectively, with 7 bases between them. Germline CDR1 is MNHNS and CDR2 is SASEGT. There are 11 residues in the CDR3. The gene calls are TRBV6-1 and TRBJ2-5; D unresolved. The origin of this receptor is an adult with an advanced solid tumor such as melanoma, head and neck, liver or kidney cancer. The material was CD4+ or CD8+ T cells sorted from blood, obtained in a trial of the OX40 agonist ivuxolimab. The CDR3 bases are TGTGCCAGCAGTGGCTTGCGGACCCAGTACTTC. The encoded protein is CASSGLRTQYF.